This T cell receptor (beta chain) was profiled in a study of neurological immune-mediated disorders. Study findings and constraints: Subjects shared no identical expanded-clone CDR3 amino acid sequences, suggesting private TCR-beta repertoires in all groups.

This clonotype was detected ten times or more. Antigen specificity is unknown. Each CDR3 protein gets one entry after TCRdb re-called the 5' RACE reads with MiXCR. The profile shows about 33,000 distinct CDR3 sequences, over 1.2% of them singletons. The sample consisted of PBMCs. This TCR was sampled from a woman aged 30 to 39 with multiple sclerosis.

The CDR3 sequence: CATSGQGALQPQHF. The DNA for the CDR3 is TGTGCCACCTCGGGACAGGGGGCGCTTCAGCCCCAGCATTTT. The chain joins TRBV10-3 to TRBJ1-5; 12 bases fit TRBD1. V trimming: 10 bases; J trimming: 6 bases; junction bases outside the gene matches: 7. The CDR3 extends over 14 amino acids. Per the germline V gene, CDR1 is ENHRY and CDR2 is SYGVKD.